This T cell receptor beta chain was sequenced for a study of T cells in localized non-small cell lung cancer. The length of the CDR3 is 11 residues. V lost 2 bases to trimming and J lost 8 bases, with 7 bases between them. Germline-derived CDR1 and CDR2 are SGDLS and YYNGEE. Repertoires were generated with immunoSEQ multiplex PCR, while TCRdb's copy carries only in-frame clones and drops some. The data contain 8,500 to 10,000 clones, about nine tenths of them singletons. This rearrangement joins TRBV9 to TRBJ1-2; no definite D call. The input for sequencing was peripheral blood, taken before any cancer treatment. The sequence was collected from a female donor at least 60 years old with stage II squamous cell lung carcinoma. CDR3 bases: TGTGCCAGCAGCGTCCTTGGGGGCTACACCTTC. Amino acids: CASSVLGGYTF.